A single T cell receptor (beta chain) is shown here with its context. Its antigen is unknown. This CDR3 contains 16 residues. The V and J ends lost 0 bases and 0 bases respectively, with 13 bases between them. The germline V gene encodes CDR1 SGDLS and CDR2 YYNGEE. This sample was included in a study of cytomegalovirus exposure and HLA in healthy donors. The wider study: Unique TCRs from HLA-typed donors, around 79 million of them, were held in an early data release.

The PCR had 60 Vbeta and 13 Jbeta primers. Original processing methods: The count from a later analysis was 70 million to 85 million unique TCR beta chains, some 12 million of them shared. Profiling relied on immunoSEQ multiplex PCR, and the TCRdb table lists in-frame clones only, not all of them. V and J calls and clone size come straight from that table; D and trimming were deduced from the DNA. This sample has about 200,000 clones, with roughly four fifths found just once. Whole-study findings and limits: It is likely that the observed cluster of highly shared sequence variants was a sequencing artifact.

Sequencing was performed on PBMCs. The TCR comes from a girl under 18 in good health and CMV-seronegative. V usage is TRBV9 and J usage is TRBJ2-7, with D perhaps matching TRBD1 (5 bases). CDR3 sequence reads: CASSVGQTALSYEQYF. The CDR3 DNA follows: TGTGCCAGCAGCGTAGGTCAGACAGCCCTCTCCTACGAGCAGTACTTC.